A selection of T cell receptor beta chains follows, all from one sample in a study of cytomegalovirus exposure and HLA in healthy donors. Some clones are missing from TCRdb's copy, which holds only in-frame ones; the method was immunoSEQ multiplex PCR. Among roughly 150,000 clones listed, 85% to 90% were seen once. Sequencing was performed on PBMCs. The origin of the receptors is a woman aged 25 to 39 in good health and CMV-seronegative. The CDR3 runs from the conserved cysteine through the conserved F or W. The order of the fields is clone size, D gene, J gene, V gene, CDR3 protein, CDR3 DNA. The D gene is left open where the match is weak. Clone size is not always given. Where it is, it says once, few, many or a class for expanded clones.

- | TRBD2 | TRBJ2-7 | TRBV7-2 | CASSLRTGLGEQYF | TGTGCCAGCAGCCTGAGAACTGGACTAGGCGAGCAGTACTTC
once | - | TRBJ2-1 | TRBV4-1 | CASSQDAREDGEQFF | TGCGCCAGCAGCCAAGATGCCAGGGAGGACGGTGAGCAGTTCTTC
- | - | TRBJ1-1 | TRBV5-1 | CASSLGQGRAEAFF | TGCGCCAGCAGCTTGGGGCAGGGACGGGCTGAAGCTTTCTTT
- | - | TRBJ2-4 | TRBV6-5 | CASSYSRWVAKNIQYF | TGTGCCAGCAGTTACTCGAGATGGGTCGCCAAAAACATTCAGTACTTC
- | TRBD2 | TRBJ2-7 | TRBV7-9 | CASSPGGLRSGRGYEQYF | TGTGCCAGCAGCCCAGGGGGCCTGAGAAGCGGGAGGGGCTACGAGCAGTACTTC
- | TRBD2 | TRBJ2-2 | TRBV28 | CASSVLRLPGGYTGELFF | TGTGCCAGCAGTGTGCTTCGGCTTCCGGGGGGGTACACCGGGGAGCTGTTTTTT
- | TRBD1 | TRBJ1-5 | TRBV7-2 | CASSPDRVQPQHF | TGTGCCAGCAGCCCAGACAGGGTTCAGCCCCAGCATTTT
- | - | TRBJ1-2 | TRBV27 | CASSLSAGNLGYTF | TGTGCCAGCAGTTTAAGCGCAGGAAACTTAGGCTACACCTTC
- | - | TRBJ2-4 | TRBV6-4 | CASSDPLQLAKNIQYF | TGTGCCAGCAGTGACCCCCTTCAGTTAGCCAAAAACATTCAGTACTTC
once | TRBD1 | TRBJ2-5 | TRBV18 | CASSPPQGARKETQYF | TGTGCCAGCTCACCCCCGCAGGGGGCGCGTAAAGAGACCCAGTACTTC
- | - | TRBJ1-3 | TRBV4-2 | CASSQLPATGEAGNTIYF | TGTGCCAGCAGCCAATTACCAGCTACCGGGGAGGCTGGAAACACCATATATTTT
few | TRBD1 | TRBJ1-1 | TRBV2 | CASTWGRGSSTEAFF | TGTGCCAGCACCTGGGGCAGGGGGAGTTCCACTGAAGCTTTCTTT
- | TRBD1 | TRBJ1-4 | TRBV4-1 | CASSSVPGQEEKLFF | TGCGCCAGCAGCTCAGTCCCGGGACAGGAGGAAAAACTGTTTTTT
- | - | TRBJ2-7 | TRBV7-2 | CASSLESGHYEQYF | TGTGCCAGCAGCTTAGAGTCAGGCCACTACGAGCAGTACTTC
- | - | TRBJ1-2 | TRBV2 | CASSEEALGLLYGYTF | TGTGCCAGCAGTGAAGAAGCCCTGGGTCTCCTCTATGGCTACACCTTC
- | - | TRBJ1-2 | TRBV6-5 | CASKLGPANYGYTF | TGTGCCAGCAAGTTGGGGCCGGCTAACTATGGCTACACCTTC
once | TRBD1 | TRBJ1-6 | TRBV5-1 | CASSSPGQGANSPLHF | TGCGCCAGCAGCTCCCCCGGACAGGGTGCAAATTCACCCCTCCACTTT
- | - | TRBJ1-3 | TRBV7-2 | CASSFLGVREFGNTIYF | TGTGCCAGCAGCTTTCTTGGAGTTCGGGAATTTGGAAACACCATATATTTT
- | - | TRBJ2-3 | TRBV2 | CASSYGNTQYF | TGTGCCAGCAGTTACGGGAATACGCAGTATTTT
few | TRBD1 | TRBJ2-7 | TRBV4-2 | CASSQDPGTGPSEQYF | TGTGCCAGCAGCCAAGATCCTGGGACAGGGCCCTCCGAGCAGTACTTC
- | TRBD1 | TRBJ2-4 | TRBV6-1 | CASNPQGSGIQYF | TGTGCCAGCAATCCACAGGGGAGCGGCATTCAGTACTTC
- | - | TRBJ1-6 | TRBV7-6 | CASSLSQLDNSPLHF | TGTGCCAGCAGCTTAAGTCAGTTGGATAATTCACCCCTCCACTTT
- | - | TRBJ2-7 | TRBV6-5 | CASSYSFARGSYEQYF | TGTGCCAGCAGTTACTCTTTTGCCAGGGGAAGTTACGAGCAGTACTTC
once | - | TRBJ1-1 | TRBV7-9 | CASSWDGNTEAFF | TGTGCCAGCAGCTGGGATGGAAACACTGAAGCTTTCTTT
- | - | TRBJ2-7 | TRBV27 | CASSLRASGVHEQYF | TGTGCCAGCAGTTTAAGGGCCTCAGGGGTCCACGAGCAGTACTTC
- | TRBD1 | TRBJ1-1 | TRBV5-1 | CASSARSGQGVGSTEAFF | TGCGCCAGCAGCGCAAGATCGGGACAGGGTGTTGGATCCACTGAAGCTTTCTTT
- | TRBD2 | TRBJ2-7 | TRBV27 | CASSLLAGSYEQYF | TGTGCCAGCAGTTTACTAGCGGGATCCTACGAGCAGTACTTC
- | - | TRBJ2-7 | TRBV5-6 | CASRNSEGPQSYEQYF | TGTGCCAGCAGAAATAGTGAGGGACCCCAATCCTACGAGCAGTACTTC
- | - | TRBJ2-1 | TRBV7-6 | CASSSQYNSYNEQFF | TGTGCCAGCAGCTCGCAGTATAACTCCTACAATGAGCAGTTCTTC
once | TRBD1 | TRBJ2-1 | TRBV29-1 | CSVEELTGGNEQFF | TGCAGCGTTGAAGAGTTGACAGGGGGGAATGAGCAGTTCTTC
- | TRBD1 | TRBJ1-2 | TRBV12-5 | CASGSGQASTF | TGTGCTAGTGGTAGCGGACAGGCGTCCACCTTC
- | - | TRBJ1-2 | TRBV4-2 | CASSPPRMVYGYTF | TGTGCCAGCAGCCCTCCCCGGATGGTATATGGCTACACCTTC
few | TRBD1 | TRBJ1-5 | TRBV4-1 | CASSQGAGQGLGSNQPQHF | TGCGCCAGCAGCCAAGGGGCGGGACAGGGTCTTGGGAGCAATCAGCCCCAGCATTTT
- | TRBD2 | TRBJ2-3 | TRBV27 | CASRLAGGPADTQYF | TGTGCCAGCAGACTAGCGGGAGGGCCGGCAGATACGCAGTATTTT
- | TRBD1 | TRBJ2-2 | TRBV6-6 | CASKGTGDFGELFF | TGTGCCAGCAAGGGGACAGGGGACTTCGGGGAGCTGTTTTTT
- | - | TRBJ2-1 | TRBV14 | CASSQDFPSGWFF | TGTGCCAGCAGCCAAGACTTTCCCTCAGGGTGGTTCTTC
- | - | TRBJ2-1 | TRBV4-1 | CASSARDYNEQFF | TGCGCCAGCAGCGCTAGGGACTACAATGAGCAGTTCTTC
- | - | TRBJ2-6 | TRBV4-3 | CASSHQVGAGANVLTF | TGCGCCAGCAGCCACCAGGTAGGGGCTGGGGCCAACGTCCTGACTTTC
- | TRBD1 | TRBJ1-1 | TRBV7-8 | CASSFGHLTTGGAYTEAFF | TGTGCCAGCAGCTTCGGACACCTAACCACAGGGGGCGCGTACACTGAAGCTTTCTTT
few | TRBD1 | TRBJ2-1 | TRBV18 | CASSPADRASEQFF | TGTGCCAGCTCACCGGCCGACAGGGCAAGTGAGCAGTTCTTC
- | - | TRBJ2-7 | TRBV4-2 | CASSQGVGDNPSSYEQYF | TGTGCCAGCAGCCAAGGGGTCGGGGACAATCCGAGCTCCTACGAGCAGTACTTC
- | - | TRBJ2-7 | TRBV28 | CASSLDNNYEQYF | TGTGCCAGCAGCCTGGACAACAACTACGAGCAGTACTTC
- | - | TRBJ1-3 | TRBV5-1 | CASSNSGEPGNTIYF | TGCGCCAGCAGCAATTCAGGGGAACCTGGAAACACCATATATTTT